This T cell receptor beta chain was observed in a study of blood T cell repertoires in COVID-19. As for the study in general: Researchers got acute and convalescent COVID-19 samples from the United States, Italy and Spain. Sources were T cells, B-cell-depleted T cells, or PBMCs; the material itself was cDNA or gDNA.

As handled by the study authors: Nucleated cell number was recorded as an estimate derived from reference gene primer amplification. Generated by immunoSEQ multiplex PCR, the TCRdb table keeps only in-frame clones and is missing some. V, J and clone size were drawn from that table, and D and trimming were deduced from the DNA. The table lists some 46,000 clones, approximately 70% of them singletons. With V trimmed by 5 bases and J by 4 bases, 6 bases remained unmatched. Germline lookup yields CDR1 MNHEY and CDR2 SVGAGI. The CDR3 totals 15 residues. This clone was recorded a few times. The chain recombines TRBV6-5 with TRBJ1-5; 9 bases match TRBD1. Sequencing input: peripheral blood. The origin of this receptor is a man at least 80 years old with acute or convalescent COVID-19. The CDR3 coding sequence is TGTGCCAGCAGTCACCCGGGACAGGGAAATCAGCCCCAGCATTTT. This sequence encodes CASSHPGQGNQPQHF.